This T cell receptor (beta chain) was found in a study of CD8 T cells in Susac syndrome. Across the whole study: At blood draw, Susac syndrome patients were therapy-naive, on corticosteroids, or on intravenous immunoglobulin alone. Whole-study findings and limits: As the study acknowledged, the number of individuals who were part of its TCR sequencing and HLA analysis was relatively small. The greatest CD8+ clonal expansion in Susac occurred in TEMRA cells and in active patients.

RNA amounts of 0.5 to 1 ug underwent reverse transcription with random hexamers. MiXCR, applied by TCRdb to the immunoSEQ multiplex PCR reads, yields one record per CDR3 protein. The sample includes roughly 84,000 distinct CDR3 sequences, roughly 96% of them seen just once. The Susac syndrome patients fit the recently defined diagnostic criteria for definite or probable disease. For this clonotype: Antigen: not known.

Trimming took 6 bases from V and 1 from J, leaving 22 bases between them. Germline loops: CDR1 MNHEY, CDR2 SMNVEV (reference sequence). The CDR3 runs 19 residues. This sequence originates from a human donor with Susac syndrome. J is TRBJ2-6 and V is TRBV27, with no clear D. Sample: CD8+ T cells from PBMCs. DNA of the CDR3: TGTGCCAGCAGCAGGATACGTCCCACGACACTATCTGGGGCCAACGTCCTGACTTTC. Translating gives CASSRIRPTTLSGANVLTF.